This T cell receptor beta chain was captured in a study of blood T cell repertoires in COVID-19. About the research overall: Sites in the United States, Italy and Spain provided acute and convalescent COVID-19 samples. T cells, B-cell-depleted T cells, or PBMCs supplied cDNA or gDNA.

The CDR3 sequence is 13 residues long. V lost 5 bases and J 1 base, leaving 8 bases between the germline ends. The germline V gene has CDR1 MNHEY and CDR2 SMNVEV (reference sequence). As originally analysed: The authors estimated nucleated cell counts from reference gene primer amplification. TCRdb's copy holds only in-frame clones and misses some; the assay was immunoSEQ multiplex PCR. V, J and clone size are taken as reported in that table, and D and trimming were inferred from the DNA itself. Among approximately 150,000 clones listed, 82% were seen once. The chain couples TRBV27 to TRBJ1-1; D is unresolved. This sequence originates from an older woman with acute or convalescent COVID-19. Source material: peripheral blood. The CDR3 region has the DNA TGTGCCAGCAGTCACCAGTGGAACACTGAAGCTTTCTTT. It encodes CASSHQWNTEAFF.